This passage covers 12 T cell receptor beta chains from one sample sequenced in a study of blood T cell repertoires in COVID-19. Measured with immunoSEQ multiplex PCR; TCRdb has only the in-frame clones, and not every one. The top ten hold roughly 11% of the sample, which has some 190,000 clones, approximately 85% seen once. The sequenced sample was peripheral blood. The source of these receptors is a human donor with active or convalescent COVID-19. The donor label of this sample is uncertain.

The CDR3 DNA reads TGTGCCACAAGGACAGGGGACTACGAGCAGTACTTC. Residues: CATRTGDYEQYF. The chain couples TRBV7-9 to TRBJ2-7, with 9 bases lining up with TRBD1. Germline CDR1 and CDR2: SEHNR and FQNEAQ (reference sequence). The length of the CDR3 is 12 residues. After removal of 10 bases from V and 3 bases from J, the junction contained 4 bases not matched to a gene.

The chain has TRBV11-3 and TRBJ2-5; D uncertain. Per the germline V gene, CDR1 is SGHNT and CDR2 is YENEEA. The CDR3 extends over 14 amino acids. The ends were cut back, 0 bases at V and 5 bases at J, with 10 bases in the middle. DNA for the CDR3: TGTGCCAGCAGCTTAGACACTATCCTGGAGACCCAGTACTTC. This encodes CASSLDTILETQYF.

V is TRBV12-3 or TRBV12-4 and J is TRBJ1-4; D gene ambiguous. The CDR3 length is 13 residues. Trimming took 5 bases from V and 11 from J, leaving 15 bases between them. CDR3 region: CASSPRLSAKLFF. CDR3 nucleotide sequence: TGTGCCAGCAGTCCGCGACTGAGCGCGAAACTGTTTTTT.

V is TRBV6-5 and J is TRBJ2-7, with D perhaps TRBD1 (5 bases). The length of the CDR3 is 12 residues. The V and J ends lost 6 bases and 5 bases respectively, with 11 bases between them. CDR1 is MNHEY, CDR2 SVGAGI, per germline. In DNA, the CDR3 is TGTGCCAGCAGGACGTCAGGGAACGAGCAGTACTTC. Translated, it gives CASRTSGNEQYF.

The chain employs TRBV5-1 and TRBJ2-7; no definite D call. The CDR3 consists of 13 residues. Germline V lookup: CDR1 SGHRS, CDR2 YFSETQ. The ends were cut back, 0 bases at V and 5 bases at J, with 9 bases in the middle. The CDR3 is CASSLGLLDEQYF. CDR3 DNA: TGCGCCAGCAGCTTGGGACTTCTCGACGAGCAGTACTTC.

The chain is built from TRBV5-6 and TRBJ1-5; tentative D call: TRBD1 (6 bases). This CDR3 spans 15 amino acids. V was shortened by 3 bases and J by 3 bases, with 13 bases between the two germline ends. Looked up from germline, CDR1 is SGHDT and CDR2 is YYEEEE. The CDR3 bases are TGTGCCAGCAGCTCGATGACAGGTAACAATCAGCCCCAGCATTTT. Protein: CASSSMTGNNQPQHF.

The rearrangement uses TRBV11-2 and TRBJ2-1; 9 nucleotides agree with TRBD2. J lost 6 bases, V lost 0 bases, and 3 bases had no gene match. Germline CDR1 is SGHAT and CDR2 is FQNNGV. The CDR3 extends over 15 amino acids. The CDR3, as DNA: TGTGCCAGCAGCTTAGAAGCGGGAGGAATCAATGAGCAGTTCTTC. Its protein product is CASSLEAGGINEQFF.

The genes are TRBV3-1 (or the pseudogene TRBV3-2) and TRBJ2-1; the D is unclear. The CDR3 consists of 18 residues. V was cut by 0 bases and J by 0 bases, with 15 bases left in between. The V gene's germline CDR1 is LGHDT and CDR2 YNNKEL (reference sequence). In nucleotides, the CDR3 is TGTGCCAGCAGCCAAGATATCCCAGAACCTAGCTCCTACAATGAGCAGTTCTTC. Protein: CASSQDIPEPSSYNEQFF.

This clone came up a few times. The genes are TRBV4-2 and TRBJ2-2; TRBD2 matches at 8 bases. Trimming removed 2 bases from V and 6 bases from J; junction bases left unmatched: 11. This CDR3 region has 17 residues. Germline CDR1 and CDR2: LGHNA and YNFKEQ. The CDR3 is CASSQPDGGVRAGELFF. CDR3 bases: TGTGCCAGCAGCCAACCGGACGGGGGGGTCCGGGCCGGGGAGCTGTTTTTT.

Only one count was recorded for this clone. The chain links TRBV6-2 or TRBV6-3 to TRBJ1-1; D not certain. Germline-derived CDR1 and CDR2 are MNHEY and SVGEGT. V lost 5 bases, J lost 0 bases, and 7 bases lay in between. The CDR3 is made up of 13 amino acids. Written as DNA, the CDR3 is TGTGCCAGCAGTAACAATATGAACACTGAAGCTTTCTTT. It specifies CASSNNMNTEAFF.

The CDR3 reads CASRRETGFEGYTF. CDR3 bases: TGTGCCAGCAGGAGGGAGACAGGGTTTGAGGGCTACACCTTC. This chain uses TRBV6-5 with TRBJ1-2; 7 bases align to TRBD1. The V segment lost 6 bases and the J segment 8 bases; nucleotides outside the gene matches: 12. Germline-derived CDR1 and CDR2 are MNHEY and SVGAGI. This CDR3 is 14 amino acids long.

This clone was observed once. The chain combines TRBV5-1 with TRBJ1-2; D ambiguous. CDR1 and CDR2 (germline): SGHRS, YFSETQ. Trimming took off 0 bases at V and 4 bases at J, with 13 bases between the two ends. The CDR3 has 15 residues. The CDR3 spells CASSLVGEPSYGYTF. CDR3 bases: TGCGCCAGCAGCTTGGTCGGGGAACCCTCCTATGGCTACACCTTC.